One and the same sample provided the 17 T cell receptor beta chains below, sequenced in a study of shared clonotypes between healthy human individuals. Sequencing used immunoSEQ multiplex PCR; TCRdb keeps in-frame clones, though not all of them. The table lists some 2.3 million clones, approximately 95% of them singletons. Sequencing input: naive CD4+ T cells from PBMCs. Subset meaning: CD45RA+ positively selected. The source is a man younger than 35 in good health. Some clones in this sample may be carry-over from other donors' samples.

The gene calls are TRBV10-3 and TRBJ2-2, with D possibly TRBD2 on 7 matching bases. Germline-derived CDR1 and CDR2 are ENHRY and SYGVKD. The CDR3 contains 15 residues. V lost 11 bases and J 1 base, leaving 17 bases between the germline ends. CDR3 protein: CASGGRDGNTGELFF. The CDR3 nucleotides read TGTGCCTCCGGGGGGCGGGACGGGAACACCGGGGAGCTGTTTTTT.

DNA of the CDR3: TGTGCCAGTAATGAGGCCCCTGCAACTAATGAAAAACTGTTTTTT. Its translation is CASNEAPATNEKLFF. This chain links TRBV19 with TRBJ1-4; no reliable D call. From germline, CDR1 is LNHDA and CDR2 SQIVND (reference sequence). This CDR3 spans 15 amino acids. V shed 7 bases and J shed 0 bases, with 12 bases lying between them. The whole variable domain, remainder taken from reference TRBV19 and TRBJ1-4, is DGGITQSPKYLFRKEGQNVTLSCEQNLNHDAMYWYRQDPGQGLRLIYYSQIVNDFQKGDIAEGYSVSREKKESFPLTVTSAQKNPTAFYLCASNEAPATNEKLFFGSGTQLSVL.

V gene TRBV15 combines with J gene TRBJ2-1, with unresolved D. V lost 4 bases to trimming and J lost 5 bases, with 6 bases between them. The CDR3 is 12 residues long. Germline V gives CDR1 LNHNV, CDR2 YYDKDF (reference sequence). For the CDR3, the DNA is TGTGCCACCAGCACCCGGGACAATGAGCAGTTCTTC. It is translated as CATSTRDNEQFF.

This clone has just one count. The chain is built from TRBV7-8 and TRBJ2-2, with a weak D call TRBD2 (7 bases). CDR1 and CDR2 (germline): SGHVS, FQNEAQ. This CDR3 has 14 residues. Trimming removed 5 bases at V and 8 bases at J, with 15 bases between. The CDR3 sequence is CASSPWGGSGELFF. As DNA, the CDR3 is TGTGCCAGCAGCCCCTGGGGGGGCTCGGGGGAGCTGTTTTTT.

In regard to this clone: Other DNA variants within this sample encode the same CDR3. This chain joins TRBV7-3 and TRBJ2-7, with TRBD2 matching over 14 bases. The V gene end was trimmed by 2 bases and the J gene end by 5 bases; junction bases not matched to a gene: 2. The CDR3 length is 15 residues. The germline gives CDR1 SGHTA, CDR2 FQGTGA. The CDR3 loop is CASSLGTSGSNEQYF. Written as DNA, the CDR3 is TGTGCCAGCAGCTTAGGGACTAGCGGGAGCAACGAGCAGTACTTC. Variable domain in full (rest from reference TRBV7-3 and TRBJ2-7): GAGVSQTPSNKVTEKGKYVELRCDPISGHTALYWYRQSLGQGPEFLIYFQGTGAADDSGLPNDRFFAVRPEGSVSTLKIQRTERGDSAVYLCASSLGTSGSNEQYFGPGTRLTVT.

This clone was detected once. Other nucleotide sequences from this sample produce the same CDR3. The rearrangement links TRBV27 to TRBJ2-7, with 8 positions matching TRBD1. Trimming cost V 3 bases and J 1 base; bases outside gene matches: 2. Germline V gene lookup returns CDR1 MNHEY and CDR2 SMNVEV (reference sequence). CDR3 length equals 14 residues. As DNA, the CDR3 is TGTGCCAGCAGTTTTCGGACAGGGTCCTACGAGCAGTACTTC. Translating it yields CASSFRTGSYEQYF.

V and J are TRBV5-1 and TRBJ2-1, with 7 bases aligning to TRBD1. V gave up 1 base and J gave up 8 bases; unmatched junction bases: 3. CDR3 size: 13 residues. CDR1 and CDR2 from the germline V gene are SGHRS and YFSETQ. CDR3 region: CASSLLRGYEQFF. The CDR3 DNA is TGCGCCAGCAGCTTGCTCAGGGGGTATGAGCAGTTCTTC.

The chain joins TRBV28 to TRBJ1-2; D might be TRBD1 (6 bases). The CDR3 totals 15 residues. Per germline, CDR1 MDHEN and CDR2 SYDVKM. Trimming took off 7 bases at V and 7 bases at J, with 22 bases between the two ends. The CDR3 region has the DNA TGTGCCAGCACTCCTCCGGGGACAAGGAGCTTTGGCTACACCTTC. Its protein product is CASTPPGTRSFGYTF.

The V call is TRBV30, the J call TRBJ1-3; no definite D call. The CDR3 contains 16 residues. The germline CDR1 and CDR2 sequences are GTSNPN and SVGIG (reference sequence). V was cut by 4 bases and J by 0 bases, with 16 bases left in between. The CDR3 nucleotides are TGTGCCTGGACCGGAGGCAGCCGAGCCTCTGGAAACACCATATATTTT. The encoded protein is CAWTGGSRASGNTIYF. Complete variable domain (other parts from reference TRBV30 and TRBJ1-3): SQTIHQWPATLVQPVGSPLSLECTVEGTSNPNLYWYRQAAGRGLQLLFYSVGIGQISSEVPQNLSASRPQDRQFILSSKKLLLSDSGFYLCAWTGGSRASGNTIYFGEGSWLTVV.

The DNA for the CDR3 is TGTGCCAGCAGCAAAGCCGGAACAGAGTCTTACGAGCAGTACTTC. Its protein is CASSKAGTESYEQYF. This chain links TRBV7-8 with TRBJ2-7; no reliable D call. The V end lost 5 bases, the J end lost 4 bases, and 18 bases lay between the germline ends. Per germline, CDR1 SGHVS and CDR2 FQNEAQ. The CDR3 consists of 15 residues. The full variable domain, rest sourced from reference TRBV7-8 and TRBJ2-7, is GAGVSQSPRYKVAKRGQDVALRCDPISGHVSLFWYQQALGQGPEFLTYFQNEAQLDKSGLPSDRFFAERPEGSVSTLKIQRTQQEDSAVYLCASSKAGTESYEQYFGPGTRLTVT.

A note on this clone: The same CDR3 can be traced to other DNA sequences in this sample. The genes are TRBV9 and TRBJ1-3; D gene unclear. Germline CDR1 and CDR2: SGDLS and YYNGEE. Between the trimmed V and J ends, which lost 0 bases and 4 bases, there was a span of 11 bases. The CDR3 contains 15 residues. CDR3 sequence reads: CASSVGGISGNTIYF. CDR3 sequence (DNA): TGTGCCAGCAGCGTAGGGGGAATCTCCGGAAACACCATATATTTT.

This sequence joins TRBV19 and TRBJ2-1, with 7 positions matching TRBD2. Germline CDR1 and CDR2: LNHDA and SQIVND (reference sequence). The CDR3 runs 15 residues. V trimming: 7 bases; J trimming: 9 bases; junction bases outside the gene matches: 15. In DNA, the CDR3 is TGTGCCAGTACTACCGTCGGGAGCGGGACCCGTGAGCAGTTCTTC. It is translated as CASTTVGSGTREQFF.

The V call is TRBV6-5, the J call TRBJ1-5; 8 bases match TRBD1. Germline CDR1 MNHEY, CDR2 SVGAGI. The CDR3 has 15 residues. With V trimmed by 10 bases and J by 2 bases, 10 bases remained unmatched. The CDR3 sequence: CATGAGGDGNQPQHF. Written as DNA, the CDR3 is TGTGCCACGGGGGCAGGGGGCGACGGCAATCAGCCCCAGCATTTT.

Note on this clone: The identical CDR3 is also encoded by other nucleotide sequences in the sample. The V and J genes are TRBV11-3 and TRBJ1-1; 8 bases fit TRBD1. This CDR3 comprises 14 residues. V lost 5 bases to trimming and J lost 5 bases; unmatched junction nucleotides: 7. CDR1 is SGHNT and CDR2 is YENEEA in the germline V gene. CDR3 amino acids: CASSRGQGGTEAFF. In DNA, the CDR3 is TGTGCCAGCAGCCGTGGACAGGGAGGAACTGAAGCTTTCTTT.

A remark on this clone: The sample contains more than one DNA sequence encoding this CDR3. The chain combines TRBV2 with TRBJ1-1; D gene uncertain. The CDR3 length is 13 residues. Between the trimmed V and J ends, which lost 6 bases and 1 base, there was a span of 9 bases. CDR1 is SNHLY, CDR2 FYNNEI, per germline. The CDR3 DNA sequence: TGTGCCAGCAGAGGAACAGCGAACACTGAAGCTTTCTTT. This codes for CASRGTANTEAFF.

The CDR3 DNA reads as TGTGCCATCAGCCTCGGCACCGGGGAGCTGTTTTTT. It encodes CAISLGTGELFF. This sequence joins TRBV10-3 and TRBJ2-2; D remains unclear. V dropped 6 bases and J dropped 4 bases, with 6 bases sitting between them. Germline loops: CDR1 ENHRY, CDR2 SYGVKD. CDR3 length: 12 residues.

The chain carries TRBV28 and TRBJ1-2; the D is unclear. With 2 bases removed from V and 8 bases from J, the gap between germline ends came to 9 bases. The CDR3 runs to 12 residues. Germline V gene lookup returns CDR1 MDHEN and CDR2 SYDVKM. Here the CDR3 DNA reads TGTGCCAGCAGTTTACGGTCTAGGGGCTACACCTTC. Amino acids: CASSLRSRGYTF.